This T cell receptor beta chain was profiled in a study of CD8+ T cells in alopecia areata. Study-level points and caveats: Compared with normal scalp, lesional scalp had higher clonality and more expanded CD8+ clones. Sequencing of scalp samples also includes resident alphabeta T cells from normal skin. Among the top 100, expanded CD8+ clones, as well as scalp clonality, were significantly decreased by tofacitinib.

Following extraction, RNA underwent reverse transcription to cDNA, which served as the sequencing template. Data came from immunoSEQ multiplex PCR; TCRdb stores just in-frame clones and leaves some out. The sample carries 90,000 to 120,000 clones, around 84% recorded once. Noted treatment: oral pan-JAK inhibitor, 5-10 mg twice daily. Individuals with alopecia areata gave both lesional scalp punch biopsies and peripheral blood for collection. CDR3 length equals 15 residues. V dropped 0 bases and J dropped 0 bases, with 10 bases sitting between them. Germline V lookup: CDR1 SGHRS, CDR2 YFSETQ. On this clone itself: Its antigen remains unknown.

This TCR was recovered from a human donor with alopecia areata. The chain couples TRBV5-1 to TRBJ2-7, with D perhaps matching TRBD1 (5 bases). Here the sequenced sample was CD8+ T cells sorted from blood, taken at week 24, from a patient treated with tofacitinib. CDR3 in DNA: TGCGCCAGCAGCTTGGACAGGTCGAGCTCCTACGAGCAGTACTTC. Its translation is CASSLDRSSSYEQYF.